These T cell receptor beta chains were read from a single sample in a study of blood T cell repertoires in COVID-19. Using immunoSEQ multiplex PCR, the repertoire was profiled, and TCRdb retains in-frame clones only, with some absent. The top ten hold more than 4% of the sample, which has approximately 280,000 clones, about four fifths seen once. The sequencing sample was made of PBMCs or T cells enriched from blood (not recorded which). The receptors here all came from a man aged 35 to 55 who had been exposed to COVID-19. CDR3s include the opening cysteine and the closing phenylalanine or tryptophan. Fields, in order: D gene, clone size, V gene, J gene, CDR3 protein, CDR3 DNA. A D gene is named only where the DNA matches it firmly. Only some rows state a clone size, as once, few, many or a class for expanded clones.

D gene: .
clone size: once
V gene: TRBV5-6
J gene: TRBJ2-5
CDR3 protein: CASSKGTWKETQYF
CDR3 DNA: TGTGCCAGCAGCAAGGGGACTTGGAAAGAGACCCAGTACTTC

D gene: .
clone size: .
V gene: TRBV5-6
J gene: TRBJ2-2
CDR3 protein: CASSFRLSGELFF
CDR3 DNA: TGTGCCAGCAGCTTCAGACTGTCCGGGGAGCTGTTTTTT

D gene: .
clone size: .
V gene: TRBV5-4
J gene: TRBJ2-1
CDR3 protein: CASSLGGVKQFF
CDR3 DNA: TGTGCCAGCAGCTTGGGAGGAGTTAAGCAGTTCTTC

D gene: TRBD2
clone size: .
V gene: TRBV19
J gene: TRBJ2-5
CDR3 protein: CASSTIAGRGQETQYF
CDR3 DNA: TGTGCCAGTAGTACTATAGCGGGAAGAGGTCAAGAGACCCAGTACTTC

D gene: .
clone size: few
V gene: TRBV30
J gene: TRBJ1-1
CDR3 protein: CAWSVSSRTEAFF
CDR3 DNA: TGTGCCTGGAGTGTTTCGTCGAGAACTGAAGCTTTCTTT

D gene: .
clone size: .
V gene: TRBV10-3
J gene: TRBJ2-7
CDR3 protein: CAISGLESILSEQYF
CDR3 DNA: TGTGCCATCAGTGGTTTAGAATCCATCCTTAGCGAGCAGTACTTC

D gene: .
clone size: .
V gene: TRBV19
J gene: TRBJ1-4
CDR3 protein: CATLDAGVNEKLFF
CDR3 DNA: TGTGCCACCCTGGATGCAGGTGTAAATGAAAAACTGTTTTTT

D gene: TRBD2
clone size: .
V gene: TRBV6-5
J gene: TRBJ2-5
CDR3 protein: CASSNLAGMRETQYF
CDR3 DNA: TGTGCCAGCAGTAACCTAGCGGGAATGAGGGAGACCCAGTACTTC

D gene: .
clone size: once
V gene: TRBV7-9
J gene: TRBJ1-3
CDR3 protein: CASSKQGYGNTIYF
CDR3 DNA: TGTGCCAGCAGCAAGCAGGGATACGGAAACACCATATATTTT

D gene: .
clone size: .
V gene: TRBV19
J gene: TRBJ1-2
CDR3 protein: CASNVEARTYGYTF
CDR3 DNA: TGTGCCAGTAATGTGGAGGCTCGGACGTATGGCTACACCTTC

D gene: .
clone size: .
V gene: TRBV27
J gene: TRBJ1-1
CDR3 protein: CASSSGGLYTEAFF
CDR3 DNA: TGTGCCAGCAGTTCCGGGGGGCTGTACACTGAAGCTTTCTTT

D gene: .
clone size: once
V gene: TRBV2
J gene: TRBJ1-1
CDR3 protein: CASSDRRANTEAFF
CDR3 DNA: TGTGCCAGCAGTGATAGGAGGGCCAACACTGAAGCTTTCTTT

D gene: .
clone size: .
V gene: TRBV9
J gene: TRBJ2-7
CDR3 protein: CASSPGVTLYEQYF
CDR3 DNA: TGTGCCAGCAGTCCGGGAGTAACACTCTACGAGCAGTACTTC

D gene: TRBD2
clone size: .
V gene: TRBV7-8
J gene: TRBJ2-7
CDR3 protein: CASSLSSGRFPGNEQYF
CDR3 DNA: TGTGCCAGCAGCTTATCAAGCGGGAGGTTTCCGGGGAACGAGCAGTACTTC

D gene: TRBD2
clone size: once
V gene: TRBV24-1
J gene: TRBJ2-1
CDR3 protein: CATSGLAAYNEQFF
CDR3 DNA: TGTGCCACATCGGGACTAGCAGCCTACAATGAGCAGTTCTTC